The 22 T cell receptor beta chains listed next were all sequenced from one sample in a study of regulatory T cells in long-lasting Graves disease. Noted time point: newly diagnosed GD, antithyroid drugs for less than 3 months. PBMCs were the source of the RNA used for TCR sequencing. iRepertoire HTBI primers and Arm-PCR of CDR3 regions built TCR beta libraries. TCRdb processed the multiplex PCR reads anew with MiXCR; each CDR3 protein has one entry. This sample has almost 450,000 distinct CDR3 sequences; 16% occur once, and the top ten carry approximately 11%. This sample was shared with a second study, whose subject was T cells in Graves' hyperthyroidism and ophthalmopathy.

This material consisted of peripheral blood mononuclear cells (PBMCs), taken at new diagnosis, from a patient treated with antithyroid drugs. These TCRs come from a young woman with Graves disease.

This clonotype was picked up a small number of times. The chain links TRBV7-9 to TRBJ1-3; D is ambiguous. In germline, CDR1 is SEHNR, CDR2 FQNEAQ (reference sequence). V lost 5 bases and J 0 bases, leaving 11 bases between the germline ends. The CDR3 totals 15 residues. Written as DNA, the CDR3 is TGTGCCAGCAGCGACAAAGGATTCTCTGGAAACACCATATATTTT. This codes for CASSDKGFSGNTIYF.

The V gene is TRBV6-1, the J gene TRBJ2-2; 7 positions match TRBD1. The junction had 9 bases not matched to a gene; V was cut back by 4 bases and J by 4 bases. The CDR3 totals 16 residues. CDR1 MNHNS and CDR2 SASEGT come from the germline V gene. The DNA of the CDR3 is TGTGCCAGCAGTGGAGGGGGACAGACGAGCACCGGGGAGCTGTTTTTT. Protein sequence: CASSGGGQTSTGELFF.

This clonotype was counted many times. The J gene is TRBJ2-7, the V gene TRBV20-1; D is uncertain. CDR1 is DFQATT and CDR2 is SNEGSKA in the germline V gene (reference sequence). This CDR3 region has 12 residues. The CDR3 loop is CSGWPSSYEQYF. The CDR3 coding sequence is TGCAGCGGGTGGCCGAGCTCCTACGAGCAGTACTTC.

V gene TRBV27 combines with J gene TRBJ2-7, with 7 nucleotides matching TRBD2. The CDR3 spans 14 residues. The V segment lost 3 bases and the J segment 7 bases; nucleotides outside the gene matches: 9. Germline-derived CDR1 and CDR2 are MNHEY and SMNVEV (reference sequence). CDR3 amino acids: CASSFRGGTGEQYF. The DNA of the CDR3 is TGTGCCAGCAGTTTCCGGGGAGGGACCGGGGAGCAGTACTTC.

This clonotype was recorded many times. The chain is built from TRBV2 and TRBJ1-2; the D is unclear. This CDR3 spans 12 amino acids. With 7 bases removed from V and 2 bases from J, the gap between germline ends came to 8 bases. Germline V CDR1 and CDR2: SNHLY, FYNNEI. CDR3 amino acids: CASKRANYGYTF. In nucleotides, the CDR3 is TGTGCCAGCAAGCGGGCAAACTATGGCTACACCTTC.

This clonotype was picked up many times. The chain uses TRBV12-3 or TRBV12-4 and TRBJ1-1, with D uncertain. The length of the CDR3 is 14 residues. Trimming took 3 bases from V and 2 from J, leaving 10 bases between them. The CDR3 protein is CASSFSRQNTEAFF. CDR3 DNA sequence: TGTGCCAGCAGTTTTTCCAGACAAAACACTGAAGCTTTCTTT.

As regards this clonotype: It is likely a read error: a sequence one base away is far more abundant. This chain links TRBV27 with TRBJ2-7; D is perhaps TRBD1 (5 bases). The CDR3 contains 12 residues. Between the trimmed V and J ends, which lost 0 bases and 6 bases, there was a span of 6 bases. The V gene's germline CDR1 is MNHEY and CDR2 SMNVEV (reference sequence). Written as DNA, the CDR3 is TGTGCCAGCAGTTTATCAGGGGTCGAGCAGTACTTC. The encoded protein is CASSLSGVEQYF.

The CDR3 sequence is CSASGGQNSGEQYF. DNA for the CDR3: TGCAGTGCTAGTGGGGGACAGAATTCCGGGGAGCAGTACTTC. The rearrangement joins TRBV20-1 to TRBJ2-7; 7 bases match TRBD1. The CDR3 has 14 amino acids. V trimming: 3 bases; J trimming: 7 bases; junction bases outside the gene matches: 12. From germline, CDR1 is DFQATT and CDR2 SNEGSKA (reference sequence).

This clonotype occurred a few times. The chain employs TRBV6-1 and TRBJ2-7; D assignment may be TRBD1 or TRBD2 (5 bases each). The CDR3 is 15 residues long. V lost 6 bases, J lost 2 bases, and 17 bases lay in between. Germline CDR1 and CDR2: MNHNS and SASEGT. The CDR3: CASRKAGTGTYEQYF. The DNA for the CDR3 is TGTGCCAGCAGAAAGGCAGGGACCGGCACCTACGAGCAGTACTTC.

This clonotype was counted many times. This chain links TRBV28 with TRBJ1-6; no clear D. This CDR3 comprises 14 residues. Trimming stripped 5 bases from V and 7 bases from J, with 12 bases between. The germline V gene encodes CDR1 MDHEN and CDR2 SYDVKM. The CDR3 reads CASSPNMDNSPLHF. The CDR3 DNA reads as TGTGCCAGCAGTCCGAACATGGACAATTCACCCCTCCACTTT. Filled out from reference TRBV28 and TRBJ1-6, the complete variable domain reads DVKVTQSSRYLVKRTGEKVFLECVQDMDHENMFWYRQDPGLGLRLIYFSYDVKMKEKGDIPEGYSVSREKKERFSLILESASTNQTSMYLCASSPNMDNSPLHFGNGTRLTVT.

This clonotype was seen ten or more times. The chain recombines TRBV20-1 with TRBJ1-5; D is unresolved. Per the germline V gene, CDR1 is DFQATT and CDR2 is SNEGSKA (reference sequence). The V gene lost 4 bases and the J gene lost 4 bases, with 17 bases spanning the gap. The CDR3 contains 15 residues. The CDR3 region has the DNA TGCAGTGCTAAAATTTCAGCGGCGGAAAATCAGCCCCAGCATTTT. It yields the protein CSAKISAAENQPQHF.

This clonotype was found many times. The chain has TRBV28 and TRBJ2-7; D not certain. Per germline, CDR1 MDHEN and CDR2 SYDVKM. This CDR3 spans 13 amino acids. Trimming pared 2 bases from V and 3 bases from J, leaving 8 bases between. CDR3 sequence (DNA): TGTGCCAGCAGTTTAATGGCAGACTACGAGCAGTACTTC. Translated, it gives CASSLMADYEQYF. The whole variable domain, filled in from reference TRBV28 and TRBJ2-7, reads DVKVTQSSRYLVKRTGEKVFLECVQDMDHENMFWYRQDPGLGLRLIYFSYDVKMKEKGDIPEGYSVSREKKERFSLILESASTNQTSMYLCASSLMADYEQYFGPGTRLTVT.

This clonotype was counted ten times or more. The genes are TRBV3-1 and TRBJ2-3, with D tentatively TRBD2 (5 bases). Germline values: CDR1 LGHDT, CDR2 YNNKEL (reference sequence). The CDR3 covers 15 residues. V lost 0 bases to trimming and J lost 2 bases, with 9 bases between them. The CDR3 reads CASSQEGLNTDTQYF. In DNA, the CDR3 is TGTGCCAGCAGCCAAGAAGGACTTAACACAGATACGCAGTATTTT.

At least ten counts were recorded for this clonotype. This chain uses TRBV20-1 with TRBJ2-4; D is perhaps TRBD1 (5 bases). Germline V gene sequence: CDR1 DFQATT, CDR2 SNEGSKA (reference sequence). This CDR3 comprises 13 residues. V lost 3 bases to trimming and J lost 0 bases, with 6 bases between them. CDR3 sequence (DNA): TGCAGTGCTAGGGACATAGCCAAAAACATTCAGTACTTC. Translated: CSARDIAKNIQYF.

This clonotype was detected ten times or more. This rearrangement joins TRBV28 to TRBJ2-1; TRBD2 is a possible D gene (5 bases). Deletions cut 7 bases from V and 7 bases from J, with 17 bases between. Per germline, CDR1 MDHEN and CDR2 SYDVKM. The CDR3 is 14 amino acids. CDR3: CASTLAPFENEQFF. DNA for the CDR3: TGTGCCAGCACGCTAGCCCCGTTTGAAAATGAGCAGTTCTTC.

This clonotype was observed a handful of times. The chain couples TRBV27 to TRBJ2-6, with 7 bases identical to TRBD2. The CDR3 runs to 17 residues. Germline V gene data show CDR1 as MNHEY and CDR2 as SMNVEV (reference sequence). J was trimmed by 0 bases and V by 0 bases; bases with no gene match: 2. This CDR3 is CASSLSGGGSGANVLTF. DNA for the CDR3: TGTGCCAGCAGTTTATCGGGGGGGGGCTCTGGGGCCAACGTCCTGACTTTC.

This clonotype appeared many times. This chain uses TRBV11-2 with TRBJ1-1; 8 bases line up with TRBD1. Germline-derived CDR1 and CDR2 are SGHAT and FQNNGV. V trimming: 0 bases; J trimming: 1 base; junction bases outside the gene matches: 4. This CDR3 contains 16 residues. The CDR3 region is CASSLDAGGKNTEAFF. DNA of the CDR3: TGTGCCAGCAGCTTAGATGCAGGGGGCAAGAACACTGAAGCTTTCTTT.

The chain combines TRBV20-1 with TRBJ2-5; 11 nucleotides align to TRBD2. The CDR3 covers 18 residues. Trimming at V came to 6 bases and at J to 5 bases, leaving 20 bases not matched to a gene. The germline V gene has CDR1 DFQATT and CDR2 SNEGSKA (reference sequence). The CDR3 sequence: CSAIDIGSGRAKGETQYF. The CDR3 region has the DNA TGCAGTGCCATAGATATTGGTAGCGGGAGGGCCAAAGGCGAGACCCAGTACTTC.

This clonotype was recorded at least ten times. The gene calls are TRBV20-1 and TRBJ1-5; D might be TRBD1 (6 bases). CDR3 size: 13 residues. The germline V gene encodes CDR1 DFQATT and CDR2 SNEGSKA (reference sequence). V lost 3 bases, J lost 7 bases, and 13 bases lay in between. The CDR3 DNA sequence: TGCAGTGCTAGTTCTGGGGGCGGGCAGCCCCAGCATTTT. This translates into CSASSGGGQPQHF.

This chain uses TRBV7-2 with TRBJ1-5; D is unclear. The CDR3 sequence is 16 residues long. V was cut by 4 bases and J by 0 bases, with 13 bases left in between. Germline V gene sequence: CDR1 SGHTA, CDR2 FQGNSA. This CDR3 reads CASSYQAGFSNQPQHF. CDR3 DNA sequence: TGTGCCAGCAGCTATCAGGCCGGGTTTAGCAATCAGCCCCAGCATTTT.

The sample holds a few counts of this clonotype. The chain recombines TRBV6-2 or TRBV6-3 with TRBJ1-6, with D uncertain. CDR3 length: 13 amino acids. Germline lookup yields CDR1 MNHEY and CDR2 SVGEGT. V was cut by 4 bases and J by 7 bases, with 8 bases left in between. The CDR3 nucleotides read TGTGCCAGCAGTTTTAACAGAAATTCACCCCTCCACTTT. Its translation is CASSFNRNSPLHF.

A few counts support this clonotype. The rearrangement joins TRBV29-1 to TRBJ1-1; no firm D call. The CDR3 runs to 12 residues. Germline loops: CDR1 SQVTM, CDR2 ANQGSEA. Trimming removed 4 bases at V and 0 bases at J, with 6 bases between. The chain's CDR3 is CSVVRMNTEAFF. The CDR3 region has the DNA TGCAGCGTTGTCCGGATGAACACTGAAGCTTTCTTT.